Below, 15 T cell receptor beta chains from the same sample are listed, as sequenced in a study of T-cell reconstitution after alpha-beta-depleted transplantation in children. Molecular barcoding with unique molecular identifiers was used for the TCRbeta library. One entry per CDR3 protein, called by TCRdb with MiXCR from the PCR reads. The sample has around 580,000 distinct CDR3 sequences; about a quarter are singletons. This sample comprised PBMCs, obtained before TCRalphabeta/CD19-depleted stem cell transplant. These receptors were obtained from a boy under two years old with Wiskott-Aldrich syndrome, due to receive a stem cell transplant.

In this sample, this clonotype turned up many times. The J gene is TRBJ2-7, the V gene TRBV27; 7 bases align to TRBD1. This CDR3 contains 16 residues. The trim removed 0 bases at V and 4 bases at J, leaving 9 bases unmatched. Germline V lookup: CDR1 MNHEY, CDR2 SMNVEV (reference sequence). DNA of the CDR3: TGTGCCAGCAGTTTATCGTACACCGGGACAGTTTACGAGCAGTACTTC. Translating gives CASSLSYTGTVYEQYF.

This clonotype was seen only a few times. The J gene is TRBJ2-1, the V gene TRBV5-1; D unresolved. V lost 0 bases to trimming and J lost 10 bases, with 17 bases between them. From germline, CDR1 is SGHRS and CDR2 YFSETQ. The CDR3 runs 15 residues. CDR3 sequence: CASSLGYLRPEEQFF. CDR3 nucleotide sequence: TGCGCCAGCAGCTTGGGGTACCTAAGACCTGAAGAGCAGTTCTTC.

This clonotype was counted a few times. The chain carries TRBV29-1 and TRBJ2-1; TRBD2 matches at 7 bases. The CDR3 length is 14 residues. Germline V CDR1 and CDR2: SQVTM, ANQGSEA. Germline trimming cut 0 bases from V and 8 bases from J; bases unmatched to any gene: 7. CDR3 nucleotides: TGCAGCGTTGAAGATAGGGAGGGGATTGATGAGCAGTTCTTC. Translating gives CSVEDREGIDEQFF.

This clonotype has just a few counts. J is TRBJ2-7 and V is TRBV29-1; TRBD1 matches at 12 bases. Germline V lookup: CDR1 SQVTM, CDR2 ANQGSEA. This CDR3 is built from 15 residues. Unmatched junction bases numbered 8, after V lost 5 bases and J lost 3 bases. The CDR3 loop is CSVLRGTGGVYEQYF. The CDR3 bases are TGCAGCGTTCTGAGGGGGACAGGGGGCGTCTACGAGCAGTACTTC.

The genes are TRBV19 and TRBJ2-4; D may be TRBD2 (6 bases). Germline values: CDR1 LNHDA, CDR2 SQIVND (reference sequence). V lost 4 bases and J lost 8, with 21 bases in between. The CDR3 has 16 residues. CDR3 protein: CASSTQLAARLHIQYF. CDR3 coding DNA: TGTGCCAGTAGTACCCAATTAGCGGCCCGCTTACACATTCAGTACTTC.

DNA for the CDR3: TGTGCCAGCAGCCAGACGACTAGCGGGTTCGACAATGAGCAGTTCTTC. Translated, it gives CASSQTTSGFDNEQFF. The J gene is TRBJ2-1, the V gene TRBV4-2; 10 bases fit TRBD2. The CDR3 has 16 residues. Germline CDR1 LGHNA, CDR2 YNFKEQ. J was trimmed by 5 bases and V by 3 bases; bases with no gene match: 7.

This clonotype has a handful of counts. The chain carries TRBV7-9 and TRBJ1-2; 8 bases are shared with TRBD1. The CDR3 loop spans 16 amino acids. V was pared by 3 bases and J by 4 bases, with 10 bases of the junction left unmatched. Germline assignment: CDR1 SEHNR and CDR2 FQNEAQ (reference sequence). In DNA form, the CDR3 reads TGTGCCAGCAGCTTCAGGCAGGGGGCAGCAGGCTATGGCTACACCTTC. Residues: CASSFRQGAAGYGYTF.

The chain's CDR3 is CASMGPNRGNQPQHF. DNA of the CDR3: TGTGCCAGCATGGGTCCGAATCGGGGCAATCAGCCCCAGCATTTT. The chain uses TRBV28 and TRBJ1-5, with D unclear. V lost 7 bases to trimming and J lost 2 bases, with 15 bases between them. The germline CDR1 and CDR2 sequences are MDHEN and SYDVKM. CDR3 length equals 15 residues.

There are a few counts of this clonotype. This chain joins TRBV7-9 and TRBJ2-1; weak D call: TRBD2 (6 bases). CDR1 and CDR2 (germline): SEHNR, FQNEAQ (reference sequence). Trimming shortened V by 5 bases and J by 3 bases, and 20 bases separated the two germline ends. CDR3 size: 17 residues. CDR3 bases: TGTGCCAGCAGCCACGAGGGCTCTAGCGCAAACTACAATGAGCAGTTCTTC. Residues: CASSHEGSSANYNEQFF.

CDR3 nucleotide sequence: TGCGCCAGCAGCCGACTACAGGGTTTGTACTACAATGAGCAGTTCTTC. Its protein is CASSRLQGLYYNEQFF. The J gene is TRBJ2-1, the V gene TRBV5-1; D may be TRBD1 (6 bases). This CDR3 comprises 16 residues. Germline V lookup: CDR1 SGHRS, CDR2 YFSETQ. Trimming took 4 bases from V and 3 from J, leaving 17 bases between them.

V and J are TRBV12-3 or TRBV12-4 and TRBJ1-1, with D possibly matching TRBD1 (6 bases). V was trimmed by 2 bases and J by 11 bases, leaving 12 bases between them. The CDR3 contains 12 residues. In DNA, the CDR3 is TGTGCCAGCAGTTTAAACAGGGTGGAGGCTTTCTTT. Translating it yields CASSLNRVEAFF.

The rearrangement uses TRBV5-6 and TRBJ1-5, with D perhaps matching TRBD1 (5 bases). The CDR3 loop spans 13 amino acids. Germline values: CDR1 SGHDT, CDR2 YYEEEE. V shed 5 bases and J shed 3 bases, with 9 bases lying between them. The CDR3: CASSDSLNQPQHF. CDR3 DNA: TGTGCCAGCAGTGACAGTCTCAATCAGCCCCAGCATTTT.

The J gene is TRBJ2-4, the V gene TRBV3-1; 12 positions match TRBD1. The CDR3 contains 18 residues. Germline CDR1 is LGHDT and CDR2 is YNNKEL (reference sequence). V was clipped by 0 bases and J by 8 bases; unmatched bases: 11. The CDR3 bases are TGTGCCAGCAGCCAAGATTCCCCCGGGACAGGGGGCGCATACATTCAGTACTTC. This translates into CASSQDSPGTGGAYIQYF.

The rearrangement joins TRBV30 to TRBJ1-5; D may be TRBD1 (6 bases). CDR1 is GTSNPN and CDR2 is SVGIG in the germline V gene (reference sequence). The CDR3 sequence is 14 residues long. With 4 bases removed from V and 0 bases from J, the gap between germline ends came to 10 bases. In DNA form, the CDR3 reads TGTGCCTGGATACGGACAGATAGCAATCAGCCCCAGCATTTT. Translated: CAWIRTDSNQPQHF.

The V and J genes are TRBV28 and TRBJ2-7; D might be TRBD2 (6 bases). CDR1 is MDHEN and CDR2 is SYDVKM in the germline V gene. The V end lost 2 bases, the J end lost 9 bases, and 17 bases lay between the germline ends. The CDR3 runs 14 residues. CDR3 bases: TGTGCCAGCAGTTTAACCGGGACTCAGGGTATGCAGTACTTC. Encoded protein: CASSLTGTQGMQYF.